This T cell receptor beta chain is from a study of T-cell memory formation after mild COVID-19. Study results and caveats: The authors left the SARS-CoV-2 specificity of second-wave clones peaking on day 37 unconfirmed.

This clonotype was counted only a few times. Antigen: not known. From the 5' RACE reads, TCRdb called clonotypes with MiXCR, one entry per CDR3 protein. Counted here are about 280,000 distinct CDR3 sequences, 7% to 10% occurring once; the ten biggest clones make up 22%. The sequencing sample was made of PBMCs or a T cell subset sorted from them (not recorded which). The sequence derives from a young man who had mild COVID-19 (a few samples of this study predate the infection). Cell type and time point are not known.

The CDR3, as DNA: TGTGCCAGCAGTTACCGGCTAGCGGTGGAGTTCCCAGATACGCAGTATTTT. It translates to CASSYRLAVEFPDTQYF. This chain uses TRBV6-2 or TRBV6-3 with TRBJ2-3, with TRBD2 matching 7 bases. Germline V gives CDR1 MNHEY, CDR2 SVGEGT. The CDR3 sequence is 17 residues long. The J segment lost 4 bases and the V segment lost 2 bases, leaving 12 bases of the junction unmatched.